Shown below are 24 T cell receptor beta chains from a single sample sequenced in a study of blood T cell repertoires in COVID-19. Sequencing used immunoSEQ multiplex PCR; TCRdb keeps in-frame clones, though not all of them. The top ten clones hold 7.5% to 10% of a sample with hundreds of thousands of clones, roughly 80% of them seen once. The specimen was peripheral blood. These TCRs come from a woman in her fifties or sixties who had recovered from COVID-19.

The chain is built from TRBV30 and TRBJ1-5; D is undetermined. V dropped 3 bases and J dropped 0 bases, with 18 bases sitting between them. The CDR3 covers 17 residues. Germline values: CDR1 GTSNPN, CDR2 SVGIG (reference sequence). CDR3 protein: CAWSGVAGTFSNQPQHF. For the CDR3, the DNA is TGTGCCTGGAGCGGGGTTGCAGGAACCTTTAGCAATCAGCCCCAGCATTTT.

The chain employs TRBV7-3 and TRBJ1-2; TRBD1 agrees at 9 bases. The ends lost 4 bases at V and 7 bases at J; junction bases unmatched: 7. This CDR3 spans 14 amino acids. Germline V gene data show CDR1 as SGHTA and CDR2 as FQGTGA. The CDR3 loop reads CASSSGQGSSGYTF. CDR3 coding DNA: TGTGCCAGCAGCTCGGGACAGGGAAGTTCTGGCTACACCTTC.

The chain joins TRBV10-1 to TRBJ1-1; D may be TRBD1 (5 bases). Trimming shortened V by 3 bases and J by 1 base, and 12 bases separated the two germline ends. Germline V gene data show CDR1 as WNHNN and CDR2 as SYGVQD (reference sequence). There are 15 residues in the CDR3. The CDR3 sequence: CASSDRGTPNTEAFF. CDR3 in DNA: TGCGCCAGCAGTGATAGGGGCACTCCGAACACTGAAGCTTTCTTT.

In its sample, this clone was seen once. Other nucleotide sequences from this sample produce the same CDR3. The rearrangement uses TRBV3-1 (or the pseudogene TRBV3-2) and TRBJ2-3; D gene uncertain. CDR1 and CDR2 (germline): LGHDT, YNNKEL (reference sequence). Trimming shortened V by 1 base and J by 0 bases, and 5 bases separated the two germline ends. The CDR3 extends over 14 amino acids. The CDR3 is CASSQGASTDTQYF. The CDR3 bases are TGTGCCAGCAGCCAAGGGGCTAGCACAGATACGCAGTATTTT.

J is TRBJ2-7 and V is TRBV7-3, with 7 bases fitting TRBD1. This CDR3 has 13 residues. The ends lost 3 bases at V and 5 bases at J; junction bases unmatched: 4. Germline V lookup: CDR1 SGHTA, CDR2 FQGTGA. The CDR3 bases are TGTGCCAGCAGCTTTAACAGGGGTGACGAGCAGTACTTC. Residues: CASSFNRGDEQYF.

This chain connects TRBV14 to TRBJ2-3; a weak D match, TRBD1 (6 bases). The CDR3 runs 15 residues. The ends were cut back, 2 bases at V and 3 bases at J, with 12 bases in the middle. CDR1 and CDR2 (germline): SGHDN, FVKESK. CDR3: CASSQRQAWTDTQYF. The CDR3 DNA follows: TGTGCCAGCAGCCAAAGACAGGCGTGGACAGATACGCAGTATTTT.

The chain is built from TRBV28 and TRBJ2-1; maybe TRBD2 (5 bases). There are 15 residues in the CDR3. Germline-derived CDR1 and CDR2 are MDHEN and SYDVKM. Trimming pared 4 bases from V and 2 bases from J, leaving 12 bases between. As DNA, the CDR3 is TGTGCCAGCAGTTCAGCGGATAAAGCCTACAATGAGCAGTTCTTC. The encoded protein is CASSSADKAYNEQFF.

This rearrangement joins TRBV7-2 to TRBJ1-5; weak D call: TRBD1 (5 bases). This CDR3 has 14 amino acids. Germline CDR1 reads SGHTA; CDR2 reads FQGNSA. V lost 5 bases and J 3 bases, leaving 11 bases between the germline ends. The CDR3 protein is CASSRGGVNQPQHF. The DNA for the CDR3 is TGTGCCAGCAGCCGGGGGGGGGTCAATCAGCCCCAGCATTTT.

This rearrangement joins TRBV27 to TRBJ2-3; D is unresolved. Per germline, CDR1 MNHEY and CDR2 SMNVEV (reference sequence). V lost 6 bases, J lost 3 bases, and 7 bases lay in between. CDR3 length: 12 residues. Here the CDR3 reads CASSPPTDTQYF. CDR3 DNA sequence: TGTGCCAGCAGCCCCCCAACAGATACGCAGTATTTT.

The gene calls are TRBV6-5 and TRBJ2-5, with 9 bases fitting TRBD2. V trimming: 2 bases; J trimming: 6 bases; junction bases outside the gene matches: 10. CDR1 and CDR2 from the germline V gene are MNHEY and SVGAGI. The CDR3 is 16 amino acids. The CDR3 sequence is CASSYTGLAFRQTQYF. The CDR3 region has the DNA TGTGCCAGCAGTTACACCGGACTAGCGTTTCGACAGACCCAGTACTTC.

V usage is TRBV6-5 and J usage is TRBJ1-3, with D possibly TRBD1 on 6 matching bases. The CDR3 runs to 14 residues. V shed 4 bases and J shed 3 bases, with 10 bases lying between them. Germline V gene lookup returns CDR1 MNHEY and CDR2 SVGAGI. The CDR3 loop is CASSWDMGGNTIYF. CDR3 bases: TGTGCCAGCAGTTGGGACATGGGTGGAAACACCATATATTTT.

This chain connects TRBV4-1 to TRBJ1-5; no clear D. Germline loops: CDR1 MGHRA, CDR2 YSYEKL. V was cut by 3 bases and J by 3 bases, with 18 bases left in between. This CDR3 has 17 residues. As DNA, the CDR3 is TGCGCCAGCAGCCAGAATTCACAAAGAGGGATCAATCAGCCCCAGCATTTT. This sequence encodes CASSQNSQRGINQPQHF.

The gene calls are TRBV28 and TRBJ2-7; 9 bases map to TRBD1. Per the germline V gene, CDR1 is MDHEN and CDR2 is SYDVKM. The CDR3 covers 15 residues. J was trimmed by 6 bases and V by 3 bases; bases with no gene match: 9. The CDR3 nucleotides are TGTGCCAGCAGTTTGACAGGGGGGGGTCGCATCGAGCAGTACTTC. Translated, it gives CASSLTGGGRIEQYF.

V is TRBV2 and J is TRBJ1-5; possibly TRBD1 for D (5 bases). The CDR3 totals 15 residues. Trimming took off 3 bases at V and 4 bases at J, with 13 bases between the two ends. CDR1 is SNHLY, CDR2 FYNNEI, per germline. The CDR3 sequence is CASSDSIQVNQPQHF. The CDR3 nucleotides are TGTGCCAGCAGTGATTCGATACAGGTAAATCAGCCCCAGCATTTT. Full variable domain (missing parts from reference TRBV2 and TRBJ1-5): EPEVTQTPSHQVTQMGQEVILRCVPISNHLYFYWYRQILGQKVEFLVSFYNNEISEKSEIFDDQFSVERPDGSNFTLKIRSTKLEDSAMYFCASSDSIQVNQPQHFGDGTRLSIL.

The genes are TRBV11-1 and TRBJ2-7, with 8 bases that match TRBD2. Germline lookup yields CDR1 SGHAT and CDR2 FQDESV (reference sequence). V shed 7 bases and J 2 bases; nucleotides not matched to a gene: 7. This CDR3 contains 14 residues. The CDR3 DNA reads as TGTGCCAGCACCCCCGGGGGGGCCCCCTACGAGCAGTACTTC. It yields the protein CASTPGGAPYEQYF.

This chain connects TRBV6-5 to TRBJ2-1; D is possibly TRBD2 (6 bases). V gave up 8 bases and J gave up 3 bases, with 17 bases separating them. Germline assignment: CDR1 MNHEY and CDR2 SVGAGI. CDR3 length: 15 residues. The CDR3 spells CASGQGHSGYNEQFF. The DNA for the CDR3 is TGTGCCAGCGGACAAGGACATAGCGGCTACAATGAGCAGTTCTTC.

V usage is TRBV5-6 and J usage is TRBJ1-2, with no clear D. This CDR3 has 14 amino acids. The V and J ends lost 0 bases and 4 bases respectively, with 10 bases between them. CDR1 is SGHDT, CDR2 YYEEEE, per germline. The CDR3 spells CASSLGRAFYGYTF. The DNA of the CDR3 is TGTGCCAGCAGCTTGGGGAGGGCATTCTATGGCTACACCTTC.

V gene TRBV5-1 combines with J gene TRBJ2-7; 9 bases line up with TRBD1. There are 16 residues in the CDR3. CDR1 SGHRS and CDR2 YFSETQ come from the germline V gene. The V and J ends lost 2 bases and 3 bases, in that order; junction bases with no gene match: 9. The CDR3 protein is CASSFGPGQGFYEQYF. As DNA, the CDR3 is TGCGCCAGCAGCTTTGGCCCCGGACAGGGGTTCTACGAGCAGTACTTC.

Written as DNA, the CDR3 is TGTGCCTGGAGCGGGGGATCAGATACGCAGTATTTT. Translating it yields CAWSGGSDTQYF. The rearrangement joins TRBV30 to TRBJ2-3; tentative D call: TRBD2 (6 bases). V lost 3 bases, J lost 4 bases, and 8 bases lay in between. Germline-derived CDR1 and CDR2 are GTSNPN and SVGIG (reference sequence). There are 12 residues in the CDR3.

This clone was recorded a few times. The chain joins TRBV29-1 to TRBJ2-7; D is unresolved. V dropped 7 bases and J dropped 3 bases, with 10 bases sitting between them. CDR3 size: 11 residues. Germline lookup yields CDR1 SQVTM and CDR2 ANQGSEA. CDR3 region: CSAGDGYEQYF. The CDR3 region has the DNA TGCAGCGCCGGAGACGGCTACGAGCAGTACTTC.

The chain has TRBV19 and TRBJ2-1, with 8 bases aligning to TRBD1. The CDR3 is 15 amino acids. Germline-derived CDR1 and CDR2 are LNHDA and SQIVND (reference sequence). V shed 3 bases, J shed 2 bases, and the junction held 3 bases outside the gene matches. As DNA, the CDR3 is TGTGCCAGTAGTATTCCAGGGGGCCCCTACAATGAGCAGTTCTTC. Its protein is CASSIPGGPYNEQFF.

This sequence joins TRBV4-3 and TRBJ1-2, with D hard to call. Trimming left V 1 base short and J 4 bases short, with 13 bases between. Germline V gene sequence: CDR1 LGHNA, CDR2 YSLEER. The CDR3 consists of 15 residues. The CDR3: CASSQVEGPGYGYTF. Written as DNA, the CDR3 is TGCGCCAGCAGCCAAGTAGAGGGCCCGGGCTATGGCTACACCTTC.

This clone occurred a few times. The V gene is TRBV7-2, the J gene TRBJ2-5; TRBD1 matches 12 bases. The CDR3 contains 16 residues. The V gene's germline CDR1 is SGHTA and CDR2 FQGNSA. Trimming cost V 6 bases and J 4 bases; bases outside gene matches: 9. Here the CDR3 reads CASRAGRDRGPETQYF. The CDR3 nucleotides are TGTGCCAGCAGAGCTGGCCGGGACAGGGGGCCAGAGACCCAGTACTTC.

The chain couples TRBV19 to TRBJ2-1, with 7 bases matching TRBD2. The germline V gene encodes CDR1 LNHDA and CDR2 SQIVND (reference sequence). The CDR3 loop spans 16 amino acids. The ends lost 2 bases at V and 4 bases at J; junction bases unmatched: 8. The CDR3 sequence: CASSISSRLAYNEQFF. In nucleotides, the CDR3 is TGTGCCAGTAGTATAAGCAGTCGACTAGCATACAATGAGCAGTTCTTC.